The 17 T cell receptor beta chains below were found in one sample sequenced in a study of spatial heterogeneity in lung cancer. The sample's time point: sample taken at primary tumor resection. Frozen PBMC, nontumor lung or tumor provided whole RNA, which was sequenced unsorted. One entry per CDR3 protein, called by TCRdb with MiXCR from the 5' RACE reads. The table includes 200 to 300 distinct CDR3 sequences, 22% detected once. The material was PBMCs, obtained at surgery. Source of these receptors: a male donor with early-stage non-small cell lung cancer.

As for this clonotype: This beta chain is a stray read from a library made for alpha chains; its abundance is not meaningful. The V call is TRBV18, the J call TRBJ1-1, with unresolved D. Germline CDR1 reads KGHSH; CDR2 reads LQKENI. With 3 bases removed from V and 3 bases from J, the gap between germline ends came to 8 bases. CDR3 size: 13 residues. CDR3 bases: TGTGCCAGCTCACCCGGCCAGTACACTGAAGCTTTCTTT. Amino acids: CASSPGQYTEAFF.

Concerning this clonotype itself: With the library built for alpha chains, this beta chain is off target and its frequency is not meaningful. The chain joins TRBV7-2 to TRBJ1-1; 10 bases line up with TRBD1. V dropped 0 bases and J dropped 5; count of bases not matched to a gene: 0. The CDR3 has 14 residues. Germline-derived CDR1 and CDR2 are SGHTA and FQGNSA. CDR3 nucleotides: TGTGCCAGCAGCTTAGCGGGACAGGGGACTGAAGCTTTCTTT. Its protein product is CASSLAGQGTEAFF.

Turning to this clonotype: This beta chain slipped into a library made for alpha chains as a stray read, so its size is not meaningful. The chain couples TRBV7-6 to TRBJ2-7, with D possibly being TRBD1 (6 bases). The length of the CDR3 is 13 residues. Between the trimmed V and J ends, which lost 8 bases and 0 bases, there was a span of 11 bases. Germline V gene sequence: CDR1 SGHVS, CDR2 FNYEAQ. This CDR3 reads CASAEDSSYEQYF. In nucleotides, the CDR3 is TGTGCCAGCGCTGAGGACAGCTCCTACGAGCAGTACTTC.

On this clonotype: The size of this beta chain means little, since it is a stray read in a library made for alpha chains. This chain joins TRBV4-3 and TRBJ1-2; D call uncertain. Germline CDR1 is LGHNA and CDR2 is YSLEER. CDR3 length: 13 residues. Trimming removed 0 bases from V and 6 bases from J, with 8 bases in between. Here the CDR3 DNA reads TGCGCCAGCAGCCAAGATCTTAGGGATGGCTACACCTTC. Its protein product is CASSQDLRDGYTF.

Judged by abundance, this clonotype is large (0.1 to 1%). This beta chain lies outside the target of a library built for alpha chains; its clone size means little. The chain links TRBV5-5 to TRBJ2-1; D is ambiguous. Germline CDR1 SGHKS, CDR2 YYEKEE (reference sequence). Between the trimmed V and J ends, which lost 0 bases and 5 bases, there was a span of 6 bases. This CDR3 has 13 residues. CDR3 residues: CASSLGVNNEQFF. The CDR3 region has the DNA TGTGCCAGCAGCTTGGGTGTAAACAATGAGCAGTTCTTC.

Concerning this clonotype: A library made for alpha chains picked up this beta chain off target, so its size means little. The rearrangement joins TRBV6-5 to TRBJ2-7; D is unclear. The length of the CDR3 is 13 residues. The germline V gene encodes CDR1 MNHEY and CDR2 SVGAGI. V lost 4 bases and J 4 bases, leaving 11 bases between the germline ends. The CDR3 coding sequence is TGTGCCAGCAGTTCCCAGGAGATATACGAGCAGTACTTC. It yields the protein CASSSQEIYEQYF.

As regards this clonotype: Little can be read into the size of this beta chain, an off-target read in a library designed for alpha chains. The chain employs TRBV20-1 and TRBJ2-7, with TRBD2 matching 8 bases. Looked up from germline, CDR1 is DFQATT and CDR2 is SNEGSKA (reference sequence). After removal of 6 bases from V and 3 bases from J, the junction contained 4 bases not matched to a gene. This CDR3 region has 12 residues. The CDR3 loop reads CSADGRDYEQYF. The CDR3 region has the DNA TGCAGTGCGGACGGGAGGGACTACGAGCAGTACTTC.

This clonotype ranks as hyperexpanded. This beta chain was picked up by a library intended for alpha chains and is off target, so its count carries little meaning. V and J are TRBV6-5 and TRBJ2-7, with 7 bases aligning to TRBD1. The CDR3 covers 14 residues. Germline assignment: CDR1 MNHEY and CDR2 SVGAGI. V lost 5 bases and J lost 0; bases outside the gene matches: 4. The CDR3: CASSLRTGSYEQYF. CDR3 bases: TGTGCCAGCAGTCTCAGGACAGGCTCCTACGAGCAGTACTTC.

This clonotype is deemed large. The junction differs from germline at one of its ends, possibly a read error. This beta chain is a stray read from a library made for alpha chains; its abundance is not meaningful. The chain uses TRBV23-1 and TRBJ2-4; 7 nucleotides agree with TRBD2. TRBV23-1 is known as an ORF, though its function is uncertain. The CDR3 is made up of 12 amino acids. The CDR3 loop is CASSLGFGGKAF. DNA of the CDR3: TGCGCCAGCAGTCTGGGATTCGGGGGGAAGGCCTTC.

To note about this clonotype: This beta chain slipped into a library made for alpha chains as a stray read, so its size is not meaningful. The rearrangement uses TRBV20-1 and TRBJ2-1; a possible D gene is TRBD2 (6 bases). The CDR3 has 14 residues. Between the trimmed V and J ends, which lost 6 bases and 4 bases, there was a span of 16 bases. The germline CDR1 and CDR2 sequences are DFQATT and SNEGSKA (reference sequence). CDR3 sequence reads: CSAGGRDAYNEQFF. The CDR3 DNA reads TGCAGTGCGGGGGGTAGGGATGCTTACAATGAGCAGTTCTTC.

By share of the sample, this clonotype is large. Within a library made for alpha chains, this beta chain is off target, and its count is uninformative. This rearrangement joins TRBV7-9 to TRBJ2-7; the match to TRBD1 covers 7 bases. Trimming cost V 5 bases and J 4 bases; bases outside gene matches: 8. Germline lookup yields CDR1 SEHNR and CDR2 FQNEAQ (reference sequence). The CDR3 length is 14 residues. CDR3 DNA sequence: TGTGCCAGCAGCCCTGACAGGGTAGTGTACGAGCAGTACTTC. Its protein product is CASSPDRVVYEQYF.

Relative to its sample, this clonotype is large (0.1 to 1%). This beta chain was picked up by a library intended for alpha chains and is off target, so its count carries little meaning. The rearrangement joins TRBV3-1 to TRBJ2-1; 8 nucleotides line up with TRBD2. The junction had 5 bases not matched to a gene; V was cut back by 5 bases and J by 2 bases. The germline V gene has CDR1 LGHDT and CDR2 YNNKEL (reference sequence). This CDR3 region has 15 residues. The chain's CDR3 is CASSETSGTYNEQFF. CDR3 DNA sequence: TGTGCCAGCAGCGAAACTAGCGGCACCTACAATGAGCAGTTCTTC.

This clonotype is categorized as large. In a library made to pick up alpha chains, this beta chain is a stray read with a size that means little. CDR3 DNA sequence: TGTGCCAGCAGTGATATAGCGGGAGGTCCGTTCTTC. Protein sequence: CASSDIAGGPFF. The gene calls are TRBV2 and TRBJ2-1, with 10 positions matching TRBD2. V shed 3 bases, J shed 15 bases, and the junction held 5 bases outside the gene matches. The CDR3 is 12 amino acids. Germline CDR1 SNHLY, CDR2 FYNNEI.

This clonotype came up a few times. This beta chain turned up in a library designed for alpha chains; as an off-target read, its abundance says little. J is TRBJ2-2 and V is TRBV27; D gene uncertain. The CDR3 is 13 amino acids. V lost 7 bases and J lost 4, with 10 bases in between. Germline V gene sequence: CDR1 MNHEY, CDR2 SMNVEV (reference sequence). The CDR3 region is CASTGEATGELFF. The CDR3 DNA is TGTGCCAGCACGGGCGAGGCCACCGGGGAGCTGTTTTTT.

This clonotype is termed hyperexpanded. As an off-target read in a library built for alpha chains, this beta chain has a frequency of little significance. This chain uses TRBV7-2 with TRBJ2-7; D not resolved. Looked up from germline, CDR1 is SGHTA and CDR2 is FQGNSA. The germline V and J ends were trimmed by 1 base and 2 bases, with 15 bases remaining between them. The CDR3 contains 16 residues. The CDR3 is CASSLEFGPKAYEQYF. CDR3 in DNA: TGTGCCAGCAGCTTAGAGTTCGGACCGAAGGCCTACGAGCAGTACTTC. The full variable domain, in which reference TRBV7-2 and TRBJ2-7 provide the parts outside the CDR3, is GAGVSQSPSNKVTEKGKDVELRCDPISGHTALYWYRQSLGQGLEFLIYFQGNSAPDKSGLPSDRFSAERTGGSVSTLTIQRTQQEDSAVYLCASSLEFGPKAYEQYFGPGTRLTVT.

About this clonotype: The library was built for alpha chains, so this beta chain is an off-target read and its size means little. The J gene is TRBJ2-7, the V gene TRBV5-5; 7 bases agree with TRBD1. This CDR3 comprises 14 residues. The ends lost 2 bases at V and 2 bases at J; junction bases unmatched: 4. The V gene's germline CDR1 is SGHKS and CDR2 YYEKEE (reference sequence). CDR3 sequence: CASSFWDSTYEQYF. The CDR3 DNA is TGTGCCAGCAGCTTTTGGGACAGTACCTACGAGCAGTACTTC.

By its share, this clonotype is hyperexpanded. Within a library made for alpha chains, this beta chain is off target, and its count is uninformative. The rearrangement links TRBV28 to TRBJ2-1, with 7 bases lining up with TRBD2. CDR1 is MDHEN and CDR2 is SYDVKM in the germline V gene. The CDR3 covers 18 residues. The V segment lost 3 bases and the J segment 4 bases; nucleotides outside the gene matches: 15. The CDR3 region is CASSFLHPGRAGYNEQFF. In nucleotides, the CDR3 is TGTGCCAGCAGTTTCCTACACCCGGGGAGGGCGGGGTACAATGAGCAGTTCTTC. The full variable domain, in which reference TRBV28 and TRBJ2-1 provide the parts outside the CDR3, is DVKVTQSSRYLVKRTGEKVFLECVQDMDHENMFWYRQDPGLGLRLIYFSYDVKMKEKGDIPEGYSVSREKKERFSLILESASTNQTSMYLCASSFLHPGRAGYNEQFFGPGTRLTVL.